This T cell receptor beta chain was identified during a study of early T cells in non-severe SARS-CoV-2 infection. MiXCR, run by TCRdb on the 5' RACE reads, gives a single entry per CDR3 protein. Altogether nearly 45,000 distinct CDR3 sequences are present, 11% being singletons, with the ten largest covering roughly a fifth. V shed 6 bases, J shed 1 base, and the junction held 12 bases outside the gene matches. CDR1 is DFQATT, CDR2 SNEGSKA, per germline (reference sequence). CDR3 length: 16 residues. The chain links TRBV20-1 to TRBJ2-3, with 8 bases matching TRBD2. This TCR was recovered from an adult who was a healthcare worker with PCR-confirmed SARS-CoV-2 infection or an uninfected control (not recorded which). The sequencing input was whole blood. The DNA of the CDR3 is TGCAGTGCCGAACCTCGGGCGGGAGGAGGCACAGATACGCAGTATTTT. Residues: CSAEPRAGGGTDTQYF.